The 27 T cell receptor beta chains below come from one sample, sequenced in a study of identical twins. From the 5' RACE reads, TCRdb called clonotypes with MiXCR, one entry per CDR3 protein. The sample lists approximately 600,000 distinct CDR3 sequences; 9.5% to 10% were seen once. The same data also went into a second study, on yellow fever vaccine responses in identical twins.

The sample taken for sequencing was PBMCs. Receptor source: a woman aged 18-30 years in good health.

The CDR3 protein is CASSLVARSSFYNEQFF. The CDR3 DNA sequence: TGTGCCAGCAGCTTAGTTGCTCGTAGTAGCTTTTACAATGAGCAGTTCTTC. This chain links TRBV7-9 with TRBJ2-1; D call uncertain. V shed 1 base and J shed 4 bases, with 17 bases lying between them. This CDR3 has 17 residues. Germline values: CDR1 SEHNR, CDR2 FQNEAQ (reference sequence).

The genes are TRBV2 and TRBJ2-1; TRBD2 aligns across 11 bases. CDR1 is SNHLY, CDR2 FYNNEI, per germline. The length of the CDR3 is 18 residues. V trimming: 5 bases; J trimming: 7 bases; junction bases outside the gene matches: 16. CDR3 sequence (DNA): TGTGCCAGCAGTCGCCTAGCGTCCGGGACTAGCGGCTATAATGAGCAGTTCTTC. It yields the protein CASSRLASGTSGYNEQFF.

Written as DNA, the CDR3 is TGCAGTGCTCCGAAGGGGGAGTACATTCAGTACTTC. Protein: CSAPKGEYIQYF. The chain uses TRBV20-1 and TRBJ2-4; perhaps TRBD1 as D (6 bases). CDR3 length: 12 residues. CDR1 is DFQATT, CDR2 SNEGSKA, per germline (reference sequence). V dropped 5 bases and J dropped 8 bases, with 13 bases sitting between them.

This clonotype appeared a few times. J is TRBJ2-3 and V is TRBV20-1; 8 bases align to TRBD1. V was pared by 1 base and J by 3 bases, with 6 bases of the junction left unmatched. Germline CDR1 DFQATT, CDR2 SNEGSKA (reference sequence). CDR3 size: 15 residues. The DNA of the CDR3 is TGCAGTGCTAGAGTTGCAGGGGGCAGGACAGATACGCAGTATTTT. It is translated as CSARVAGGRTDTQYF.

The rearrangement uses TRBV29-1 and TRBJ2-1; a possible D gene is TRBD1 (6 bases). The CDR3 length is 15 residues. With 6 bases removed from V and 7 bases from J, the gap between germline ends came to 22 bases. From germline, CDR1 is SQVTM and CDR2 ANQGSEA. CDR3 amino acids: CSVGWDIYSGNEQFF. The CDR3 nucleotides read TGCAGCGTCGGATGGGACATATATTCCGGGAATGAGCAGTTCTTC.

This clonotype came up a few times. The chain carries TRBV10-1 and TRBJ2-5; 8 nucleotides align to TRBD1. After removal of 1 base from V and 0 bases from J, the junction contained 4 bases not matched to a gene. CDR3 length equals 16 residues. Germline loops: CDR1 WNHNN, CDR2 SYGVQD (reference sequence). The CDR3 DNA reads TGCGCCAGCAGTGAGTTTGACAGGGGCCACCAAGAGACCCAGTACTTC. Its translation: CASSEFDRGHQETQYF.

The rearrangement joins TRBV5-1 to TRBJ2-1, with 8 bases aligning to TRBD2. The germline V gene encodes CDR1 SGHRS and CDR2 YFSETQ. Trimming at V came to 4 bases and at J to 0 bases, leaving 9 bases not matched to a gene. The CDR3 totals 17 residues. In DNA form, the CDR3 reads TGCGCCAGCAGCCCGGGGGGGACGGCCAGCTCCTACAATGAGCAGTTCTTC. The encoded protein is CASSPGGTASSYNEQFF.

This clonotype was observed a few times. V gene TRBV5-8 combines with J gene TRBJ1-5, with 7 bases lining up with TRBD1. The CDR3 is 15 residues long. The V gene end was trimmed by 4 bases and the J gene end by 6 bases; junction bases not matched to a gene: 10. Per the germline V gene, CDR1 is SGHTS and CDR2 is YDEGEE. The DNA for the CDR3 is TGTGCCAGCAGCCCCGGGACAGAATCCGTTCAGCCCCAGCATTTT. Translation gives CASSPGTESVQPQHF.

The chain carries TRBV21-1 and TRBJ2-1; the tabulated D call, TRBD2, remains unverified against the DNA. TRBV21-1 is given as a pseudogene. This CDR3 contains 16 residues. The CDR3, as DNA: TGTGCCAGCAGCACCTGGACTAGCGGGGGCTACAATGAGCAGTTCTTC. This encodes CASSTWTSGGYNEQFF.

Ten or more counts support this clonotype. V is TRBV6-1 and J is TRBJ1-3; D gene unclear. The V gene lost 5 bases and the J gene lost 2 bases, with 10 bases spanning the gap. This CDR3 has 14 amino acids. Per the germline V gene, CDR1 is MNHNS and CDR2 is SASEGT. In DNA form, the CDR3 reads TGTGCCAGCAGTCGGTACAGAACTGGAAACACCATATATTTT. It translates to CASSRYRTGNTIYF.

In this sample, this clonotype turned up many times. The chain employs TRBV12-3 or TRBV12-4 and TRBJ2-7; D may be TRBD1 or TRBD2 (6 bases each). The germline V and J ends were trimmed by 6 bases and 0 bases, with 18 bases remaining between them. This CDR3 is built from 16 residues. Written as DNA, the CDR3 is TGTGCCAGCAGACTCGGGGGCCCCGGGACCTCCTACGAGCAGTACTTC. This codes for CASRLGGPGTSYEQYF.

Points on this clonotype: A much larger clone sits a single nucleotide away, making a read error possible. V usage is TRBV6-5 and J usage is TRBJ2-7; D is possibly TRBD1 (7 bases). This CDR3 has 15 residues. Germline V lookup: CDR1 MNHEY, CDR2 SVGAGI. Trimming pared 2 bases from V and 5 bases from J, leaving 16 bases between. CDR3 nucleotides: TGTGCCAGCAGTTACGGCGGGACAGCCTCTCACGAGCAGTACTTC. It translates to CASSYGGTASHEQYF.

The sample holds many counts of this clonotype. This rearrangement joins TRBV30 to TRBJ2-1; D is unclear. Germline CDR1 GTSNPN, CDR2 SVGIG (reference sequence). This CDR3 spans 11 amino acids. V dropped 4 bases and J dropped 5 bases, with 6 bases sitting between them. This CDR3 reads CAWTANNEQFF. The CDR3 DNA reads TGTGCCTGGACCGCAAACAATGAGCAGTTCTTC.

V and J are TRBV12-3 or TRBV12-4 and TRBJ2-7; D is undetermined. V lost 5 bases to trimming and J lost 3 bases, with 5 bases between them. The length of the CDR3 is 11 residues. The CDR3 DNA follows: TGTGCCAGCAGTACATTCTACGAGCAGTACTTC. Translated, it gives CASSTFYEQYF.

At least ten counts were recorded for this clonotype. The gene calls are TRBV4-3 and TRBJ2-7; maybe TRBD1 (6 bases). The CDR3 is made up of 15 amino acids. Trimming pared 0 bases from V and 4 bases from J, leaving 13 bases between. Germline V gene data show CDR1 as LGHNA and CDR2 as YSLEER. The CDR3 reads CASSQDRDTLYEQYF. The DNA for the CDR3 is TGCGCCAGCAGCCAAGATAGGGACACCCTATACGAGCAGTACTTC.

The V call is TRBV25-1, the J call TRBJ2-1, with 13 positions matching TRBD2. The V segment lost 2 bases and the J segment 10 bases; nucleotides outside the gene matches: 2. Germline V gene lookup returns CDR1 MGHDK and CDR2 SYGVNS. CDR3 length: 14 residues. The CDR3 is CASSEEGLAGEQFF. DNA for the CDR3: TGTGCCAGCAGTGAAGAGGGACTAGCGGGAGAGCAGTTCTTC.

The chain carries TRBV20-1 and TRBJ2-1; perhaps TRBD2 as D (6 bases). Germline CDR1 is DFQATT and CDR2 is SNEGSKA (reference sequence). V was cut by 0 bases and J by 4 bases, with 13 bases left in between. The CDR3 runs to 15 residues. The CDR3 DNA sequence: TGCAGTGCTAGAGATCTGGCGGGGACTTACAATGAGCAGTTCTTC. It is translated as CSARDLAGTYNEQFF.

In its sample, this clonotype was seen a few times. The rearrangement joins TRBV29-1 to TRBJ2-2, with D tentatively TRBD1 or TRBD2 (5 bases each). The CDR3 totals 12 residues. The V end was cut by 6 bases, the J end by 7 bases, with 12 bases between. Germline CDR1 SQVTM, CDR2 ANQGSEA. For the CDR3, the DNA is TGCAGCGTGCACACGGGGCGCGGGGAGCTGTTTTTT. Protein sequence: CSVHTGRGELFF.

This clonotype turned up a few times. This chain uses TRBV9 with TRBJ1-1; the D is unclear. The V gene's germline CDR1 is SGDLS and CDR2 YYNGEE. The CDR3 consists of 13 residues. V shed 3 bases and J shed 1 base, with 7 bases lying between them. In nucleotides, the CDR3 is TGTGCCAGCAGCGATAGGGAGAACACTGAAGCTTTCTTT. Its translation: CASSDRENTEAFF.

V and J are TRBV3-1 and TRBJ2-7; D is unclear. The V end lost 0 bases, the J end lost 3 bases, and 6 bases lay between the germline ends. Germline CDR1 is LGHDT and CDR2 is YNNKEL (reference sequence). This CDR3 comprises 13 residues. CDR3 region: CASSQESIYEQYF. The CDR3 region has the DNA TGTGCCAGCAGCCAAGAAAGTATCTACGAGCAGTACTTC.

This clonotype was seen only a few times. J is TRBJ2-2 and V is TRBV11-2; 7 nucleotides align to TRBD1. From germline, CDR1 is SGHAT and CDR2 FQNNGV. The trim removed 6 bases at V and 0 bases at J, leaving 4 bases unmatched. The CDR3 is made up of 15 amino acids. CDR3 DNA sequence: TGTGCCAGCAGGGTAACAGGGGCGAACACCGGGGAGCTGTTTTTT. Its protein product is CASRVTGANTGELFF.

The table lists this clonotype with a few counts. The genes are TRBV3-1 and TRBJ2-4; D might be TRBD1 (6 bases). The ends were cut back, 6 bases at V and 4 bases at J, with 10 bases in the middle. CDR3 size: 13 residues. Germline V gene data show CDR1 as LGHDT and CDR2 as YNNKEL (reference sequence). The CDR3 reads CASSRTVKNIQYF. CDR3 coding DNA: TGTGCCAGCAGTAGGACAGTGAAAAACATTCAGTACTTC.

The gene calls are TRBV4-1 and TRBJ1-2, with TRBD1 as a possible D gene (6 bases). The length of the CDR3 is 16 residues. CDR1 and CDR2 from the germline V gene are MGHRA and YSYEKL. Trimming left V 0 bases short and J 3 bases short, with 14 bases between. The CDR3 region has the DNA TGCGCCAGCAGCCAAGATCGATCAGGGGTCGACTATGGCTACACCTTC. Translation gives CASSQDRSGVDYGYTF.

This clonotype came up many times. This rearrangement joins TRBV29-1 to TRBJ2-4; 12 bases map to TRBD2. The V gene end was trimmed by 7 bases and the J gene end by 0 bases; junction bases not matched to a gene: 7. Germline V CDR1 and CDR2: SQVTM, ANQGSEA. This CDR3 has 16 residues. CDR3 nucleotide sequence: TGCAGCGCACTAGCGGGAGGACTCCTAGCCAAAAACATTCAGTACTTC. Protein: CSALAGGLLAKNIQYF.

V and J are TRBV19 and TRBJ1-5; D remains unclear. The CDR3 contains 13 residues. With 3 bases removed from V and 6 bases from J, the gap between germline ends came to 9 bases. Germline CDR1 is LNHDA and CDR2 is SQIVND (reference sequence). CDR3 sequence: CASSIFLFQPQHF. The CDR3 region has the DNA TGTGCCAGTAGTATCTTCTTGTTTCAGCCCCAGCATTTT.

This clonotype was seen ten or more times. This chain connects TRBV5-6 to TRBJ1-5; D is undetermined. The CDR3 is 14 amino acids. The V and J ends lost 4 bases and 4 bases respectively, with 12 bases between them. Germline V gives CDR1 SGHDT, CDR2 YYEEEE. DNA of the CDR3: TGTGCCAGCAGCCGCCCGGGATTGAATCAGCCCCAGCATTTT. It yields the protein CASSRPGLNQPQHF.

This clonotype was seen repeatedly, ten times or more. CDR3 sequence: CSARVSGTADYEQYF. The CDR3 DNA is TGCAGTGCTAGAGTCTCCGGGACAGCCGATTACGAGCAGTACTTC. V and J are TRBV20-1 and TRBJ2-7, with 7 nucleotides matching TRBD1. The CDR3 extends over 15 amino acids. After removal of 1 base from V and 4 bases from J, the junction contained 10 bases not matched to a gene. Germline assignment: CDR1 DFQATT and CDR2 SNEGSKA (reference sequence).